Listed below are T cell receptor beta chains from one sample, sequenced in a study of regulatory T cells in long-lasting Graves disease. TCRdb called the multiplex PCR reads again in MiXCR, with one record for every CDR3 protein. The sample has roughly 400,000 distinct CDR3 sequences; roughly 20% are singletons. Sequences were derived from peripheral blood mononuclear cells (PBMCs), sampled when the disease was refractory, from a patient treated with antithyroid drugs. All receptors come from a female donor with Graves disease. Each CDR3 is given with its conserved first and last residue. Each record gives: clone size, J gene, D gene, V gene, CDR3 protein, CDR3 DNA. The D gene is left open where the match is weak. The size of a clone is reported for some rows only, either as once, few or many, or as a class for expanded clones.

>NA|TRBJ2-2|TRBD1|TRBV7-2
CASSFQGANGELFF
TGTGCCAGCAGCTTCCAGGGGGCAAACGGGGAGCTGTTTTTT
>many|TRBJ1-1|NA|TRBV12-3/TRBV12-4
CASSPSFVADTEAFF
TGTGCCAGCAGTCCGAGCTTTGTGGCGGACACTGAAGCTTTCTTT
>few|TRBJ2-3|NA|TRBV12-3/TRBV12-4
CASSLDSSTDTQYF
TGTGCCAGCAGTCTGGACAGTTCCACAGATACGCAGTATTTT
>few|TRBJ2-5|NA|TRBV30
CAWTEKGRETQYF
TGTGCCTGGACTGAAAAGGGGCGAGAGACCCAGTACTTC
>once|TRBJ2-2|NA|TRBV18
CASSLTTSRSRGGELFF
TGTGCCAGCTCCTTAACTACTAGCCGAAGTCGGGGCGGGGAGCTGTTTTTT
>many|TRBJ1-4|TRBD1|TRBV11-2
CASSPGTGGTEEKLFF
TGTGCCAGCAGCCCGGGGACAGGGGGTACGGAAGAAAAACTGTTTTTT
>NA|TRBJ2-1|TRBD1|TRBV28
CASSLPGTGFYNEQFF
TGTGCCAGCAGTCTCCCCGGGACAGGGTTCTACAATGAGCAGTTCTTC
>many|TRBJ2-7|TRBD1|TRBV2
CASSEGQGAYEQYF
TGTGCCAGCAGTGAGGGACAGGGGGCTTACGAGCAGTACTTC
>many|TRBJ1-2|NA|TRBV6-1
CASSVTDTNYGYTF
TGTGCCAGCAGTGTGACAGATACTAACTATGGCTACACCTTC
>few|TRBJ2-2|NA|TRBV12-3/TRBV12-4
CASTPIPYTGELFF
TGTGCCAGCACCCCAATTCCATACACCGGGGAGCTGTTTTTT
>few|TRBJ2-5|TRBD1|TRBV18
CASSPPGDRLETQYF
TGTGCCAGCTCACCACCGGGGGACAGGTTAGAGACCCAGTACTTC
>many|TRBJ1-2|NA|TRBV30
CAWSRVGGNYGYTF
TGTGCCTGGAGTAGGGTCGGGGGTAACTATGGCTACACCTTC
>few|TRBJ2-6|NA|TRBV11-2
CASRLTSDSANVLTF
TGTGCCAGCAGGCTGACATCGGATTCGGCCAACGTCCTGACTTTC
>NA|TRBJ2-1|TRBD2|TRBV20-1
CSACSGTSGGYNEQFF
TGCAGTGCTTGCTCTGGGACTAGCGGGGGATACAATGAGCAGTTCTTC
>few|TRBJ1-1|NA|TRBV6-1
CASSPVMNTEAFF
TGTGCCAGCAGCCCAGTTATGAACACTGAAGCTTTCTTT
>many|TRBJ1-1|NA|TRBV15
CATSWQGLNTEAFF
TGTGCCACCAGCTGGCAAGGACTGAACACTGAAGCTTTCTTT
>NA|TRBJ1-2|NA|TRBV20-1
CSARGTGRSLNYGYTF
TGCAGTGCTAGAGGCACAGGGCGATCCTTGAACTATGGCTACACCTTC